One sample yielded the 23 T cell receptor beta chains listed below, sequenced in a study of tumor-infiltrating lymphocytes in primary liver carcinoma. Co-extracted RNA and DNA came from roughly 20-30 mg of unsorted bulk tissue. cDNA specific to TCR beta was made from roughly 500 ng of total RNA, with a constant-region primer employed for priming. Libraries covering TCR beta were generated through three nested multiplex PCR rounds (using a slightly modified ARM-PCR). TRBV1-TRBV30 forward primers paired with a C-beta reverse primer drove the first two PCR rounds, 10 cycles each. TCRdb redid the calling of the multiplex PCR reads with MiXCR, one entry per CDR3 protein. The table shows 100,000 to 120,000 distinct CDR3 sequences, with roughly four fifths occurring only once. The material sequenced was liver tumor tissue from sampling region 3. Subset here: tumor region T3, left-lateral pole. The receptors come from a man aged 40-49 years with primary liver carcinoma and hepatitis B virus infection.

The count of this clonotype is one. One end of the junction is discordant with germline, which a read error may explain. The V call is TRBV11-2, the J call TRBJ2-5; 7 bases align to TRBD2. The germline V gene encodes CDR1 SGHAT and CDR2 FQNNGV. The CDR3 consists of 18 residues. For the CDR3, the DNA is TGTGCCAGCAGTCCTAGCTCAACCCAGGGTACTGGGCGGGAGATCCAGTACTTC. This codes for CASSPSSTQGTGREIQYF. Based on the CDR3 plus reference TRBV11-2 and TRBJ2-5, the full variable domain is EAGVAQSPRYKIIEKRQSVAFWCNPISGHATLYWYQQILGQGPKLLIQFQNNGVVDDSQLPKDRFSAERLKGVDSTLKIQPAKLEDSAVYLCASSPSSTQGTGREIQYFGPGTRLLVL.

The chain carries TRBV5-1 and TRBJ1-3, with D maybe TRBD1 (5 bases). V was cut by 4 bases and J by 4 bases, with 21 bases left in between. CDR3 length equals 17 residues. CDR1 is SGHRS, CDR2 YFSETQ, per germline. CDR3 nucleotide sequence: TGCGCCAGCAGCATGGAGGGCCAGAGGGGAGCAGGAAACACCATATATTTT. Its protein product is CASSMEGQRGAGNTIYF. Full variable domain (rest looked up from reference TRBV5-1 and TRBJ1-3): KAGVTQTPRYLIKTRGQQVTLSCSPISGHRSVSWYQQTPGQGLQFLFEYFSETQRNKGNFPGRFSGRQFSNSRSEMNVSTLELGDSALYLCASSMEGQRGAGNTIYFGEGSWLTVV.

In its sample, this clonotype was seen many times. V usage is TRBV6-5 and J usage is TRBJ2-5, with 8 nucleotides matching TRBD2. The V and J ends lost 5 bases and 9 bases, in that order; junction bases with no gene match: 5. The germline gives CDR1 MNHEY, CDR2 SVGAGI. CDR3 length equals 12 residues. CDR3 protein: CASSNGRVAQYF. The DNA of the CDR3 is TGTGCCAGCAGTAACGGGAGGGTGGCCCAGTACTTC.

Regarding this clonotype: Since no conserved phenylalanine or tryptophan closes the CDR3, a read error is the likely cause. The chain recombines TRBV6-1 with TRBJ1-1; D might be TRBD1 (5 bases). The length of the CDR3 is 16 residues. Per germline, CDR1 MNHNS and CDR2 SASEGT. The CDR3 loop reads CVSSATRPGRGTEAFC. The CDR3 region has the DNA TGTGTCAGCAGTGCGACTCGACCGGGACGGGGCACTGAAGCTTTCTGT.

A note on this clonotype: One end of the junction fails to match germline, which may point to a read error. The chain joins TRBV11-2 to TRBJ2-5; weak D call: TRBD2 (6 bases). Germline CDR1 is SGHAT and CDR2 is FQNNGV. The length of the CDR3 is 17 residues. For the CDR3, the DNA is TGTGCCAGCAACTTATACCCGGAGGTAGCGGCACAAGAGATCCAGTACTTC. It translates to CASNLYPEVAAQEIQYF.

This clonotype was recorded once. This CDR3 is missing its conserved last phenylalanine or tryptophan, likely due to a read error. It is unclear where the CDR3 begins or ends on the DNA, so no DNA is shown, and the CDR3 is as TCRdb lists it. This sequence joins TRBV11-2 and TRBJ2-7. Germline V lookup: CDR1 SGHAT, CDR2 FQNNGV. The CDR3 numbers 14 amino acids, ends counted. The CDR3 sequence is CASSFNRNSYEQYL.

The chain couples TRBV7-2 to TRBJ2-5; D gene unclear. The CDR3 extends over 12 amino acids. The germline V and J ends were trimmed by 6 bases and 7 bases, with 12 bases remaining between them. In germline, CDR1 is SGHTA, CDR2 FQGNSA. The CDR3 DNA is TGTACCAGCAGTCTTCACGGAGTGACCCAGTACTTC. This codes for CTSSLHGVTQYF.

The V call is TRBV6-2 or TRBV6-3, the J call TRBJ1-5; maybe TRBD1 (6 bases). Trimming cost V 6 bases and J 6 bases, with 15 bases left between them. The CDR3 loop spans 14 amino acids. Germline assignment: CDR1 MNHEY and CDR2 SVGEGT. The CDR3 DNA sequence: TGTGCCAGCAGACTCTCGAACAGGGTTCAGCCCCAGCATTTT. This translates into CASRLSNRVQPQHF.

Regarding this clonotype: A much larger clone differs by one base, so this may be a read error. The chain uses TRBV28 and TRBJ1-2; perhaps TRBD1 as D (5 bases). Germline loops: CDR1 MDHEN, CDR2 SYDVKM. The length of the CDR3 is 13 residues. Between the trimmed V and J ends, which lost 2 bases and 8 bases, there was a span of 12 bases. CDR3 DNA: TGTGCCAGCAGTTTAAGACAAGGGGTGGGCTACACCTTC. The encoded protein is CASSLRQGVGYTF.

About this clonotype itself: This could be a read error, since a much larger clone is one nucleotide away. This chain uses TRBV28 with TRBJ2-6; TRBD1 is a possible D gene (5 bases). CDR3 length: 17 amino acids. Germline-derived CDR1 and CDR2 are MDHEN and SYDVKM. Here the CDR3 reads CAGSFAGLGSGANVLTF. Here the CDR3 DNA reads TGTGCCGGCAGTTTCGCAGGGCTAGGGTCTGGGGCCAACGTCCTGACTTTC.

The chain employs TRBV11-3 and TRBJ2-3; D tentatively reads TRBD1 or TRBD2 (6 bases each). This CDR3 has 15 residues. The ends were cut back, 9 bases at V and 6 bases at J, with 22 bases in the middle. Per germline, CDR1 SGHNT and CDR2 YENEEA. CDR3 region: CASSGSQAGVDTQYF. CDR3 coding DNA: TGTGCCAGTAGCGGCAGCCAGGCAGGGGTGGATACGCAGTATTTT. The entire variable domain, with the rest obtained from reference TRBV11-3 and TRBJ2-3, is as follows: EAGVVQSPRYKIIEKKQPVAFWCNPISGHNTLYWYLQNLGQGPELLIRYENEEAVDDSQLPKDRFSAERLKGVDSTLKIQPAELGDSAVYLCASSGSQAGVDTQYFGPGTRLTVL.

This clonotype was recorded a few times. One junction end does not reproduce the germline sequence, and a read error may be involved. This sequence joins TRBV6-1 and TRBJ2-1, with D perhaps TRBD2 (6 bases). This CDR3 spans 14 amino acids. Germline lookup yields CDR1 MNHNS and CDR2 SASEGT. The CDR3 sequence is CASSPIGSGNEQFF. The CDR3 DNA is TGTGCTAGCAGCCCTATCGGGAGTGGTAATGAGCAGTTCTTC.

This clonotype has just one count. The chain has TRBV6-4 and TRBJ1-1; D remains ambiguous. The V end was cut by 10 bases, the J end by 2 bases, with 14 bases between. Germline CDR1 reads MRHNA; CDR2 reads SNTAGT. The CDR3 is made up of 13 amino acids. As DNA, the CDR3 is TGTGCCATCTCACAAGCGTTCAACACTGAAGCTTTCTTT. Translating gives CAISQAFNTEAFF.

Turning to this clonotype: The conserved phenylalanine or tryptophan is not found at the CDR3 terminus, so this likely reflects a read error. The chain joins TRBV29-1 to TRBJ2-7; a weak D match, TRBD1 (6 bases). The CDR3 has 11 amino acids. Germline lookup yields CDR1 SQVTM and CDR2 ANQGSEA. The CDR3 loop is CTVEGGHEQYL. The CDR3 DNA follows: TGCACCGTTGAAGGGGGTCACGAGCAGTACCTC.

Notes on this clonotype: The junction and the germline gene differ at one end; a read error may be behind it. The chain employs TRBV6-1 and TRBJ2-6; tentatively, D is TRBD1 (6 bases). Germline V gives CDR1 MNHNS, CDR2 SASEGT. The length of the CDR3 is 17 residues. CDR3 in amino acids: CATSARDTISGANVLTF. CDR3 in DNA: TGTGCCACCAGTGCCAGGGACACAATCTCTGGGGCCAACGTCCTGACTTTC.

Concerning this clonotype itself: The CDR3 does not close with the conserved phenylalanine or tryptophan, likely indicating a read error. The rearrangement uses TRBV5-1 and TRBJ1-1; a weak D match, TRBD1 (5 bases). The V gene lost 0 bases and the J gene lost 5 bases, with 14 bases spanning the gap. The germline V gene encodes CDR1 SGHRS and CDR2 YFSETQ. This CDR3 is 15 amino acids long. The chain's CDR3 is CASSLVGGATTEAFL. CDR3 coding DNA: TGCGCCAGCAGCTTGGTCGGAGGGGCAACGACTGAAGCTTTCTTA.

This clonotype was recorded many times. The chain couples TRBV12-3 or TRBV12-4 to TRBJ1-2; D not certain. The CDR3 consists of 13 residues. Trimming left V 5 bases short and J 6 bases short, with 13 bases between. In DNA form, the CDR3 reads TGTGCCAGCAGTAACCTCGGCATGGATGGCTACACCTTC. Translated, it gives CASSNLGMDGYTF.

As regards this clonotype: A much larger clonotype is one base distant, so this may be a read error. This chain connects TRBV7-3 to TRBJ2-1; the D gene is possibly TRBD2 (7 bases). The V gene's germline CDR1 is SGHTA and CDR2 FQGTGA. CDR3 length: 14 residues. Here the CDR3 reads CVSSLTRGGSEQFF. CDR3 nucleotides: TGTGTCAGCAGCTTGACAAGGGGGGGGAGTGAGCAGTTCTTC.

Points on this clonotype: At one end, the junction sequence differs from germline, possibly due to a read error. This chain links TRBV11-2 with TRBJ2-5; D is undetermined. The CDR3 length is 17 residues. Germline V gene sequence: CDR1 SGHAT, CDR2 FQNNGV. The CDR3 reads CTSSPTGQQVRKETQYF. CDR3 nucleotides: TGTACCAGCAGCCCCACGGGCCAGCAGGTGAGGAAAGAGACCCAGTATTTC. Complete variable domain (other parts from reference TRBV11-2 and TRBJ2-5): EAGVAQSPRYKIIEKRQSVAFWCNPISGHATLYWYQQILGQGPKLLIQFQNNGVVDDSQLPKDRFSAERLKGVDSTLKIQPAKLEDSAVYLCTSSPTGQQVRKETQYFGPGTRLLVL.

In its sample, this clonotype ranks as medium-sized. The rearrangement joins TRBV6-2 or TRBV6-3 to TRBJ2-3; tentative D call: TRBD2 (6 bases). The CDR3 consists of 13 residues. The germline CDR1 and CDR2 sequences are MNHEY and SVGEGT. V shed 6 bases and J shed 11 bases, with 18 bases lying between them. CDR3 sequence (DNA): TGTGCCAGCAGCCCCATGCGGGACGGACGGCAGTATTTT. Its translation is CASSPMRDGRQYF.

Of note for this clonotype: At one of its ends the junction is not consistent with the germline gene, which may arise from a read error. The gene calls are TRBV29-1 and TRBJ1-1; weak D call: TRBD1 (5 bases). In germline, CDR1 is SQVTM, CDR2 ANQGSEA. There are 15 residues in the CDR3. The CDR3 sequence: CSVLPGWGMNIEVFF. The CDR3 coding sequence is TGCAGCGTTCTTCCGGGGTGGGGGATGAACATTGAAGTTTTCTTT.

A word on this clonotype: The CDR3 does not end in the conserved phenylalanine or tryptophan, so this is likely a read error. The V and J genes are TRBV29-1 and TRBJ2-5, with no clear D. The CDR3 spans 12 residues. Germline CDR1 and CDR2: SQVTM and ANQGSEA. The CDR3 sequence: CSAATLQEIQYL. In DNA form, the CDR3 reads TGCAGCGCCGCGACTTTGCAAGAGATCCAGTACCTT.

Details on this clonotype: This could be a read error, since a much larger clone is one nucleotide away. The CDR3 spells CVSSLGLDYEQYF. Written as DNA, the CDR3 is TGCGTCAGCAGCTTGGGGCTGGACTACGAGCAGTACTTC. This rearrangement joins TRBV5-1 to TRBJ2-7; TRBD1 might be the D (5 bases). Germline V gene data show CDR1 as SGHRS and CDR2 as YFSETQ. CDR3 size: 13 residues. The complete variable domain, with remaining parts taken from reference TRBV5-1 and TRBJ2-7, reads KAGVTQTPRYLIKTRGQQVTLSCSPISGHRSVSWYQQTPGQGLQFLFEYFSETQRNKGNFPGRFSGRQFSNSRSEMNVSTLELGDSALYLCVSSLGLDYEQYFGPGTRLTVT.